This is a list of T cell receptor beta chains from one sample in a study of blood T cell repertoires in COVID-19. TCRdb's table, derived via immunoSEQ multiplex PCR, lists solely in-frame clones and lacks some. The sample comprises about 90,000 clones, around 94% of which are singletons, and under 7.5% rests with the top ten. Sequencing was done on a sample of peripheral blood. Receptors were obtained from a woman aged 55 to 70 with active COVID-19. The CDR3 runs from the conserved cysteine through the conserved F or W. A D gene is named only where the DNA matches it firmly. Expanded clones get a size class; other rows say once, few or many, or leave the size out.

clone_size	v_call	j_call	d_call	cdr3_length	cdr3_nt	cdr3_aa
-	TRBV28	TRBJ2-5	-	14	TGTGCCAGCAGTTTTTCCTCTTTCCAAGAGACCCAGTACTTC	CASSFSSFQETQYF
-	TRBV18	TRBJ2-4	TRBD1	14	TGTGCCAGCTCACCACGGGGACAGAAAAACATTCAGTACTTC	CASSPRGQKNIQYF
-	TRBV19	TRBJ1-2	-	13	TGTGCCACCATCGGGAAGGGCAACTATGGCTACACCTTC	CATIGKGNYGYTF
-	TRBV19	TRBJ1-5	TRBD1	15	TGTGCCAGTAGTTTAATTACAGGGGGCAATCAGCCCCAGCATTTT	CASSLITGGNQPQHF
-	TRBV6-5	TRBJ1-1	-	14	TGTGCCAGCGGGAACGACAGGCGGTCCACTGAAGCTTTCTTT	CASGNDRRSTEAFF
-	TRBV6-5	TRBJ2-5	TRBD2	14	TGTGCCAGCAGCCTGGCGGGAGGGCAAGAGACCCAGTACTTC	CASSLAGGQETQYF
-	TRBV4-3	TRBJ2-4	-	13	TGCGCCAGCAGCCAAGTGGTAGGGGGCATTCAGTACTTC	CASSQVVGGIQYF
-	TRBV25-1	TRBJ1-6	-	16	TGTGCCAGCAGTGAACCAGGGTCACGAGCAAATTCACCCCTCCACTTT	CASSEPGSRANSPLHF
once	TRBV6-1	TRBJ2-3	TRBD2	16	TGTGCCAGCAGTGAACTAGCGGGAGGTTACACAGATACGCAGTATTTT	CASSELAGGYTDTQYF
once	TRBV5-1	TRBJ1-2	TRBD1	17	TGCGCCAGCAGCCGAACGACCGGGACAGGGGGGAACTATGGCTACACCTTC	CASSRTTGTGGNYGYTF
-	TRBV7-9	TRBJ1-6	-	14	TGTGCCAGCAGCTTATTGGGGCATGATTCACCCCTCCACTTT	CASSLLGHDSPLHF
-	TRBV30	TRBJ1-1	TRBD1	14	TGTGCCTGGAGTCTTTCAAACAGGGGATCTGAAGCTTTCTTT	CAWSLSNRGSEAFF
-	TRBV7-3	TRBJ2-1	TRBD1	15	TGTGCCAGCAGCTTGACAGGGGGCGAGTACAATGAGCAGTTCTTC	CASSLTGGEYNEQFF
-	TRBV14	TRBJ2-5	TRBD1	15	TGTGCCAGCAGCCTCGACAGGGGCGTGATAGAGACCCAGTACTTC	CASSLDRGVIETQYF
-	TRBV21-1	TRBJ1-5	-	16	TGTGCCAGCAGCCACGGGACAGGGATTAGCAATCAGCCCCAGCATTTT	CASSHGTGISNQPQHF
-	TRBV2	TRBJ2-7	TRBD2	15	TGTGCCAGCAGTAAGGGACTAGCGGCGACCTACGAGCAGTACTTC	CASSKGLAATYEQYF
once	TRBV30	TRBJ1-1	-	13	TGTGCCTGGAGTCCTAGGAGAGAAACTGAAGCTTTCTTT	CAWSPRRETEAFF
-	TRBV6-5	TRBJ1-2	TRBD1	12	TGTGCCAGCAGGCGACAGGGGTTGGACTACACCTTC	CASRRQGLDYTF
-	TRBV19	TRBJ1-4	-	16	TGTGCCAGTAGTATACCAGGAGCGGCAACTAATGAAAAACTGTTTTTT	CASSIPGAATNEKLFF
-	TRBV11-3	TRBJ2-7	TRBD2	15	TGTGCCAGCAGCAGACTAGCGGGGCACCAGGGAGAGCAGTACTTC	CASSRLAGHQGEQYF
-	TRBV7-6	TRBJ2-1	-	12	TGTGCCAGCAGCATGAGAAATAATGAGCAGTTCTTC	CASSMRNNEQFF
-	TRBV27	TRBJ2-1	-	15	TGTGCCAGCAGTTTCTCCAACAGCTCCTACAATGAGCAGTTCTTC	CASSFSNSSYNEQFF
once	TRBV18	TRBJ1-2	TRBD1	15	TGTGCCAGCTCACCTGGGACAGACGCTAACTATGGCTACACCTTC	CASSPGTDANYGYTF
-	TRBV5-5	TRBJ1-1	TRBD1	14	TGTGCCAGCAGCTTGACAGGGGTGAACACTGAAGCTTTCTTT	CASSLTGVNTEAFF
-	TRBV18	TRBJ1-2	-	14	TGTGCCAGCTCACCAATGGGGGGGGCGAGTGGCTACACCTTC	CASSPMGGASGYTF
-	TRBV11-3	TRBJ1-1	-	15	TGTGCCAGCAGCTTAGGGGGCCAGGGTTGGACTGAAGCTTTCTTT	CASSLGGQGWTEAFF
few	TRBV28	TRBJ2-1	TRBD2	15	TGTGCCAGCAGTTTAGGTGGGGGGGTCCCCAATGAGCAGTTCTTC	CASSLGGGVPNEQFF
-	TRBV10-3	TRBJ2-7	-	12	TGTGCCGCGCGGGACAGCTCCTACGAGCAGTACTTC	CAARDSSYEQYF
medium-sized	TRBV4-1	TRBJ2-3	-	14	TGCGCCAGCAGCCAGCGACTAGGAGGTGATACGCAGTATTTT	CASSQRLGGDTQYF
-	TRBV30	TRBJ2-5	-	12	TGTGCCTGGACCACGGGGTCGGACACCCAGTACTTC	CAWTTGSDTQYF
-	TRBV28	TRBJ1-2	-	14	TGTGCCAGCAGCCAAAAAGTTAACTCCTATGGCTACACCTTC	CASSQKVNSYGYTF